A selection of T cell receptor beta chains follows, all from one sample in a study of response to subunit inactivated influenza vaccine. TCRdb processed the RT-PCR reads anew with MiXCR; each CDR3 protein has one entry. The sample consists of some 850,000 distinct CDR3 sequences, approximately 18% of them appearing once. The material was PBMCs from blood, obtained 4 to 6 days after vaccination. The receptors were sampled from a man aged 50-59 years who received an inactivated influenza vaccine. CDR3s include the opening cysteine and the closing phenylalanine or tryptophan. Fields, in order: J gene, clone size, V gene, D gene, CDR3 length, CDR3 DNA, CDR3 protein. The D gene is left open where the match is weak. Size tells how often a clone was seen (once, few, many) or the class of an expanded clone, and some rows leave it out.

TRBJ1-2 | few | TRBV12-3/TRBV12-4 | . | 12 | TGTGCCAGCAGTTTCCGAGCAGGTGGCTACACCTTC | CASSFRAGGYTF
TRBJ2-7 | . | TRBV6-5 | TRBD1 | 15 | TGTGCCAGCAGTTACTCGCACAGGGGGCGCTCCGAGCAGTACTTC | CASSYSHRGRSEQYF
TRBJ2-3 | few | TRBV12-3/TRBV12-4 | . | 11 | TGTGCCAGCGGTCTTAGCGGTACGCTGTATTTT | CASGLSGTLYF
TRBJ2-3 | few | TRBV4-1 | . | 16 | TGCGCCAGCAGCCAAGATCGACTAGGCAGCACAGATACGCAGTATTTT | CASSQDRLGSTDTQYF
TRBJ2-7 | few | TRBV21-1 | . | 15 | TGTGCCAGCAGCAAAGCAGCGACAGGGCCCTACGAGCAGTACTTC | CASSKAATGPYEQYF
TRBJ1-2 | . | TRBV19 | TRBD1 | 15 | TGTGCCAGTAGTACCCCGGGACAGGGAATGGCTGGCTACACCTTC | CASSTPGQGMAGYTF
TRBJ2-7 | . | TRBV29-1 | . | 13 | TGCAGCGTAAGACAGCTGAGCTCCTACGAGCAGTACTTC | CSVRQLSSYEQYF
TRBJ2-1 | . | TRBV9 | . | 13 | TGTGCCAGCAGCGCCGGGGATTACAATGAGCAGTTCTTC | CASSAGDYNEQFF
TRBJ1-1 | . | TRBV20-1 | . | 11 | TGCAGTGCTAGCAGGGACACTGAAGCTTTCTTT | CSASRDTEAFF
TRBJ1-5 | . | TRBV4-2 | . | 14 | TGTGCCAGCAGCCAAAGCCCAAGTAATCAGCCCCAGCATTTT | CASSQSPSNQPQHF
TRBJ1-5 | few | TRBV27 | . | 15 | TGTGCCAGCAAAAAAAGGCAGGGCTTGAATCAGCCCCAGCATTTT | CASKKRQGLNQPQHF
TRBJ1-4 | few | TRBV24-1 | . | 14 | TGTGCCACCAGTGCCTCAGGCCATAATGAAAAACTGTTTTTT | CATSASGHNEKLFF
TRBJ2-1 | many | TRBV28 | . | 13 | TGTGCCAGCAGTTTGGGCAGGTACAATGAGCAGTTCTTC | CASSLGRYNEQFF
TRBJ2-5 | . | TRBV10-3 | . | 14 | TGTGCCATCAGTGAAAGACAGTCCCAAGAGACCCAGTACTTC | CAISERQSQETQYF
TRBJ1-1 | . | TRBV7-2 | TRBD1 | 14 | TGTGCCAGCAGACCGGACAGGGGCGGCACTGAAGCTTTCTTT | CASRPDRGGTEAFF
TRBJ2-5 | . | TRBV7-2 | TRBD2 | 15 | TGTGCCAGCAGACGAGCGGGGGGGCCCCAAGAGACCCAGTACTTC | CASRRAGGPQETQYF
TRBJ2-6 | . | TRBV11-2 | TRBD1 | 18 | TGTGCCAGCAGCTTAACTCCCAAATCAGGGGGCTGGGCCAACGTCCTGACTTTC | CASSLTPKSGGWANVLTF
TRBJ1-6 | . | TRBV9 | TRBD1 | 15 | TGTGCCAGCGCCCGAGGAGGACAGGGCGATTCACCCCTCCACTTT | CASARGGQGDSPLHF
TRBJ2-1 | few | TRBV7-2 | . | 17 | TGTGCCAGCAGCTTAGCGCTAATGGGGGTTGTTTACAATGAGCAGTTCTTC | CASSLALMGVVYNEQFF
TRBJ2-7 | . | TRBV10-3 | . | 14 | TGTGCCATCAGTGAGTCCGCGCGGGGGCGGGAGCAGTACTTC | CAISESARGREQYF
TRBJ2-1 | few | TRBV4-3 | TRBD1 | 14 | TGCGCCAGCAGCCAAGGTCACAGGGGAAATGAGCAGTTCTTC | CASSQGHRGNEQFF
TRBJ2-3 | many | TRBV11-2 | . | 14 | TGTGCCAGCAGCTTAGGACGGTTCACAGATACGCAGTATTTT | CASSLGRFTDTQYF